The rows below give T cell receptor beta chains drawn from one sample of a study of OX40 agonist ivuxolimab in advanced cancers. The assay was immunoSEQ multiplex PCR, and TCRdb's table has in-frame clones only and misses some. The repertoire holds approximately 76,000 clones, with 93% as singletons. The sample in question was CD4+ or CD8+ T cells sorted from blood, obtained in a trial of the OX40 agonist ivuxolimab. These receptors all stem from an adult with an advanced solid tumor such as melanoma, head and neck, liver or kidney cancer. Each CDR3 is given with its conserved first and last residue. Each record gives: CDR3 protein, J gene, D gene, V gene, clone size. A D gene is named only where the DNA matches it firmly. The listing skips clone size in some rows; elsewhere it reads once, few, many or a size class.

CASSVGGQPRGGEQYF | TRBJ2-7 | - | TRBV9 | -
CASSLRGTSEYEQFF | TRBJ2-1 | TRBD2 | TRBV4-1 | -
CASSLSDWNTGELFF | TRBJ2-2 | - | TRBV9 | -
CASSSDGTSGGVSTDTQYF | TRBJ2-3 | TRBD2 | TRBV7-2 | -
CASGRWETGYEQYF | TRBJ2-7 | - | TRBV12-5 | -
CAWSQDVGTGVNQPQHF | TRBJ1-5 | TRBD1 | TRBV30 | -
CATSLTQNQPQHF | TRBJ1-5 | - | TRBV27 | -
CASSIGWEVNQPQHF | TRBJ1-5 | - | TRBV19 | -
CASSSTGEETQYF | TRBJ2-5 | TRBD1 | TRBV27 | once
CASSFWANEQFF | TRBJ2-1 | - | TRBV7-9 | -
CAWSGGIPSSYNEQFF | TRBJ2-1 | - | TRBV30 | -
CASSPRANRPYEQYF | TRBJ2-7 | - | TRBV7-2 | -
CASSLGRAFTEAFF | TRBJ1-1 | - | TRBV13 | -
CASSSVQGGETQYF | TRBJ2-5 | - | TRBV5-1 | -
CASSYQGQAYGYTF | TRBJ1-2 | - | TRBV6-5 | -
CASSHGQVYGYTF | TRBJ1-2 | TRBD1 | TRBV4-1 | -
CASSLGAVNEQFF | TRBJ2-1 | - | TRBV27 | -
CASSESRLSEQFF | TRBJ2-1 | - | TRBV6-1 | -